Given below is one T cell receptor (beta chain) in context. Sequenced by immunoSEQ multiplex PCR; TCRdb stores in-frame clones only, minus some. The profile shows just over 2,000,000 clones, about 94% of them singletons. The data originate from a study of shared clonotypes between healthy human individuals. The overall study: The study used three CD4 naive, three CD4 memory, two CD8 naive and one CD8 memory plate per donor.

The CDR3 loop spans 15 amino acids. The V and J ends lost 8 bases and 6 bases, in that order; junction bases with no gene match: 14. CDR1 and CDR2 (germline): MDHEN, SYDVKM. In the naive CD8 group, cells lacked CD45RO and were positively selected for CCR7, so terminally differentiated effector memory CD45RA+ cells were left out. Donors were healthy HIV-negative adults without recently reported acute infections or vaccinations. The source is a man between 18 and 35 years old in good health. The V and J genes are TRBV28 and TRBJ2-3; 7 positions agree with TRBD1. Sequences were obtained from naive CD8+ T cells sorted from blood. As DNA, the CDR3 is TGTGCCAGCGCCTCCAGAGGGGGCCTCGGGGATACGCAGTATTTT. This encodes CASASRGGLGDTQYF.